This note documents a single T cell receptor (beta chain) sequence. The CDR3 covers 12 residues. CDR1 and CDR2 (germline): SEHNR, FQNEAQ (reference sequence). The V gene lost 5 bases and the J gene lost 8 bases, with 9 bases spanning the gap. This sample was taken from a study of blood T cell repertoires in COVID-19. About the study: COVID-19 samples collected from the United States, Italy and Spain covered acute and convalescent phases. T cells, B-cell-depleted T cells, or PBMCs provided the cDNA or gDNA that served as material.

Authors' methods: Nucleated cell number was recorded as an estimate derived from reference gene primer amplification. Using immunoSEQ multiplex PCR, the repertoire was profiled, and TCRdb retains in-frame clones only, with some absent. D and trimming were read from the DNA, whereas the V and J calls and clone size are those reported in that table. Of 150,000 or so clones in the sample, around 84% were seen once. The rearrangement joins TRBV7-9 to TRBJ1-4; a possible D gene is TRBD1 (6 bases). This TCR was sampled from a human donor with acute or convalescent COVID-19. The donor label of this sample is uncertain. Sequenced sample: peripheral blood. The CDR3, as DNA: TGTGCCAGCAGCCCAGACAGGGAAAAACTGTTTTTT. Protein sequence: CASSPDREKLFF.